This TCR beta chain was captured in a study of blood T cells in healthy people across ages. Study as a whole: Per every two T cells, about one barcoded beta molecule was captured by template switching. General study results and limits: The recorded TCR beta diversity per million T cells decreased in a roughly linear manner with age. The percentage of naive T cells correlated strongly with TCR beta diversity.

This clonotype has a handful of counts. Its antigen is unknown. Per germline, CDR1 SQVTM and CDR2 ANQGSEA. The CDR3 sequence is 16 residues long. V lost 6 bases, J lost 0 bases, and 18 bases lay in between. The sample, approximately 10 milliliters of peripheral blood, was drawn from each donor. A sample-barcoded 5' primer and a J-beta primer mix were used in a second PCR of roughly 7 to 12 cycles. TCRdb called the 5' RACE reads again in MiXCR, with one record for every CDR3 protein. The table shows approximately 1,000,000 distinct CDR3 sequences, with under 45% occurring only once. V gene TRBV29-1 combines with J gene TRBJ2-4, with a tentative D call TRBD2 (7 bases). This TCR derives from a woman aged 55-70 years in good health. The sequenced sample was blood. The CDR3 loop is CSVVKGGGSAKNIQYF. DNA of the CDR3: TGCAGCGTCGTGAAGGGGGGGGGTTCAGCCAAAAACATTCAGTACTTC. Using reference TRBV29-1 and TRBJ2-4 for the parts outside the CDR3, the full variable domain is SAVISQKPSRDICQRGTSLTIQCQVDSQVTMMFWYRQQPGQSLTLIATANQGSEATYESGFVIDKFPISRPNLTFSTLTVSNMSPEDSSIYLCSVVKGGGSAKNIQYFGAGTRLSVL.